The clone carrying this T cell receptor beta chain was picked up a small number of times. Antigen specificity is unknown. One entry per CDR3 protein, called by TCRdb with MiXCR from the 5' RACE reads. The profile shows 450,000 to 650,000 distinct CDR3 sequences, around 17% of them singletons. The germline gives CDR1 DFQATT, CDR2 SNEGSKA (reference sequence). This CDR3 is built from 16 residues. V gave up 0 bases and J gave up 2 bases, with 17 bases separating them. This entry comes from a study of T-cell memory formation after mild COVID-19. The study, taken as a whole, reports: Contracting CD4+ clones lay largely in CM and EM, with CD8+ ones residing in EMRA. Clones that got smaller from day 15 to 85 had even CD4/CD8, while clones growing later tipped toward CD4+. Researchers found some responding clones in pre-infection memory, a sign that cross-reactive memory joined.

This chain links TRBV20-1 with TRBJ2-7; D not resolved. The TCR sequence derives from an adult woman who had mild COVID-19 (a few samples of this study predate the infection). Cell type and time point are not known. The specimen was PBMCs or a T cell subset sorted from them (not recorded which). The CDR3: CSARDLGSGFPYEQYF. For the CDR3, the DNA is TGCAGTGCTAGAGATCTTGGCTCCGGGTTCCCCTACGAGCAGTACTTC.